The T cell receptor beta chain under discussion was sequenced for a study of cytomegalovirus exposure and HLA in healthy donors. Looking at the study overall: Findings of an earlier analysis included around 100 million unique TCR beta sequences from roughly 200 million T cells.

Likely unrecorded immune exposures existed in these nominally healthy donors. Study results and limitations: In a later analysis, a genetic analysis reported fewer productive-TCR N-insertions in an Asian-associated ancestry cluster than the cohort average.

The V segment lost 4 bases and the J segment 2 bases; nucleotides outside the gene matches: 1. CDR3 length: 14 residues. In germline, CDR1 is MDHEN, CDR2 SYDVKM. Remarks on this clone: Its antigen is still unknown.

The primer mix had 60 Vbeta and 13 Jbeta primers. Data came from immunoSEQ multiplex PCR; TCRdb stores just in-frame clones and leaves some out. The table lists roughly 160,000 clones, roughly 70% of them singletons, with 2.8% in the top ten. J is TRBJ2-2 and V is TRBV28; 7 bases map to TRBD2. The receptor comes from a woman aged 25 to 39 in good health and CMV-seronegative. The material sequenced was PBMCs. As DNA, the CDR3 is TGTGCCAGCAGTTCTAGCGGAAACACCGGGGAGCTGTTTTTT. Protein product: CASSSSGNTGELFF.